This record looks at one TCR beta chain sequence and its context. These data come from a study of blood T cell repertoires in COVID-19. Per germline, CDR1 LNHDA and CDR2 SQIVND (reference sequence). The CDR3 consists of 13 residues. The trim removed 8 bases at V and 5 bases at J, leaving 2 bases unmatched. Some clones are missing from TCRdb's copy, which holds only in-frame ones; the method was immunoSEQ multiplex PCR. Of 200,000 to 250,000 clones listed, approximately 80% are singletons. The specimen sequenced was peripheral blood. This clonotype originated in a woman aged 80 or over with acute or convalescent COVID-19. The chain links TRBV19 to TRBJ2-1, with TRBD2 matching over 11 bases. The CDR3 DNA sequence: TGTGCCAGTGGGACTAGCGGTCACAATGAGCAGTTCTTC. Amino acids: CASGTSGHNEQFF.